This entry lists 14 T cell receptor beta chains sequenced from one sample in a study of response to subunit inactivated influenza vaccine. TCRdb re-derived calls from the RT-PCR reads in MiXCR, one entry per CDR3 protein. The table shows roughly 550,000 distinct CDR3 sequences, with approximately 20% occurring only once. This sample also appeared in a second study, on T cells expressing NK-cell markers. That study reports: TCR beta cDNA was made by 5'RACE template switching with UMIs.

Sequencing was performed on CD4+ T cells sorted from PBMCs, taken approximately 13 days after vaccination. All receptors derive from a man aged 45-60 years who received an inactivated influenza vaccine.

This rearrangement joins TRBV5-6 to TRBJ2-7; either TRBD1 or TRBD2 may supply D (7 bases each). V lost 4 bases, J lost 7 bases, and 21 bases lay in between. Germline-derived CDR1 and CDR2 are SGHDT and YYEEEE. The CDR3 loop spans 15 amino acids. The CDR3 DNA sequence: TGTGCCAGCAGCCTGGGAGGGGGCACCTACGGGGAGCAGTACTTC. Protein product: CASSLGGGTYGEQYF.

The chain joins TRBV4-2 to TRBJ2-3, with unresolved D. V lost 0 bases to trimming and J lost 10 bases, with 17 bases between them. This CDR3 spans 15 amino acids. Germline V lookup: CDR1 LGHNA, CDR2 YNFKEQ. The CDR3 loop reads CASSQDILSNAPQYF. The CDR3 nucleotides are TGTGCCAGCAGCCAAGATATCTTATCTAACGCGCCGCAGTATTTT.

The chain joins TRBV15 to TRBJ1-2; 10 nucleotides line up with TRBD1. J was trimmed by 5 bases and V by 0 bases; bases with no gene match: 9. The germline V gene encodes CDR1 LNHNV and CDR2 YYDKDF (reference sequence). This CDR3 region has 17 residues. For the CDR3, the DNA is TGTGCCACCAGCAGAGAATACCAGGACAGGGGGAAGTATGGCTACACCTTC. Translation: CATSREYQDRGKYGYTF. The full variable domain, rest sourced from reference TRBV15 and TRBJ1-2, is DAMVIQNPRYQVTQFGKPVTLSCSQTLNHNVMYWYQQKSSQAPKLLFHYYDKDFNNEADTPDNFQSRRPNTSFCFLDIRSPGLGDTAMYLCATSREYQDRGKYGYTFGSGTRLTVV.

This clonotype turned up a few times. The chain recombines TRBV12-3 or TRBV12-4 with TRBJ2-1; tentatively, D is TRBD2 (5 bases). This CDR3 region has 17 residues. Trimming pared 4 bases from V and 0 bases from J, leaving 16 bases between. CDR3 region: CASSSSGPGSSYNEQFF. CDR3 in DNA: TGTGCCAGCAGTTCCAGTGGCCCGGGGAGCTCCTACAATGAGCAGTTCTTC.

The genes are TRBV7-2 and TRBJ1-2; perhaps TRBD1 as D (5 bases). Germline V lookup: CDR1 SGHTA, CDR2 FQGNSA. CDR3 length equals 15 residues. With 0 bases removed from V and 5 bases from J, the gap between germline ends came to 13 bases. CDR3 loop: CASSLASVEGYGYTF. CDR3 sequence (DNA): TGTGCCAGCAGCTTAGCGTCAGTGGAGGGGTATGGCTACACCTTC.

This clonotype has just a few counts. This chain uses TRBV10-3 with TRBJ2-7, with 10 bases aligning to TRBD1. The CDR3 covers 15 residues. Losses at the gene ends were 2 bases for V and 3 bases for J; bases not matched to a gene: 4. From germline, CDR1 is ENHRY and CDR2 SYGVKD. CDR3 DNA sequence: TGTGCCATCAGTGAGGCCGGGACAGGGGACTACGAGCAGTACTTC. As protein: CAISEAGTGDYEQYF.

This clonotype was counted a few times. The chain is built from TRBV24-1 and TRBJ2-5; D may be TRBD1 (5 bases). The germline gives CDR1 KGHDR, CDR2 SFDVKD. The CDR3 totals 14 residues. Trimming cost V 8 bases and J 2 bases, with 14 bases left between them. The chain's CDR3 is CATMSTGPQETQYF. CDR3 DNA: TGTGCCACCATGTCAACAGGACCTCAAGAGACCCAGTACTTC.

The sample holds a few counts of this clonotype. This chain uses TRBV29-1 with TRBJ2-7; 9 bases fit TRBD1. The trim removed 4 bases at V and 6 bases at J, leaving 7 bases unmatched. Looked up from germline, CDR1 is SQVTM and CDR2 is ANQGSEA. CDR3 size: 13 residues. CDR3: CSVGPGTGTEQYF. The CDR3 DNA reads as TGCAGCGTTGGCCCGGGGACAGGGACCGAGCAGTACTTC.

The chain is built from TRBV30 and TRBJ2-2; D unclear. The ends were cut back, 2 bases at V and 5 bases at J, with 12 bases in the middle. CDR3 length equals 14 residues. The V gene's germline CDR1 is GTSNPN and CDR2 SVGIG (reference sequence). The CDR3 nucleotides read TGTGCCTGGAGTTATCCTTGGCTAACCGGGGAGCTGTTTTTT. Its protein product is CAWSYPWLTGELFF.

The sample holds many counts of this clonotype. This chain joins TRBV28 and TRBJ1-6; D perhaps matches TRBD1 (5 bases). V gave up 2 bases and J gave up 13 bases, with 9 bases separating them. The CDR3 contains 12 residues. Germline V CDR1 and CDR2: MDHEN, SYDVKM. The CDR3 nucleotides read TGTGCCAGCAGTTTAGTTGGGGCTCCCCTCCACTTT. Its protein is CASSLVGAPLHF. Full variable domain (remainder filled in from reference TRBV28 and TRBJ1-6): DVKVTQSSRYLVKRTGEKVFLECVQDMDHENMFWYRQDPGLGLRLIYFSYDVKMKEKGDIPEGYSVSREKKERFSLILESASTNQTSMYLCASSLVGAPLHFGNGTRLTVT.

The V call is TRBV9, the J call TRBJ1-4; D is uncertain. V dropped 2 bases and J dropped 7 bases, with 12 bases sitting between them. There are 14 residues in the CDR3. The germline V gene has CDR1 SGDLS and CDR2 YYNGEE. The CDR3 coding sequence is TGTGCCAGCAGCGTTTCGGTTATGAGTGAAAAACTGTTTTTT. Encoded protein: CASSVSVMSEKLFF.

J is TRBJ2-5 and V is TRBV20-1, with 13 bases aligning to TRBD2. This CDR3 is 15 amino acids long. V shed 4 bases, J shed 5 bases, and the junction held 7 bases outside the gene matches. Germline loops: CDR1 DFQATT, CDR2 SNEGSKA (reference sequence). CDR3 DNA: TGCAGTGCTACCGGGACTAGCGGGAATCGGGAGACCCAGTACTTC. It translates to CSATGTSGNRETQYF.

There are a few counts of this clonotype. The V call is TRBV12-3 or TRBV12-4, the J call TRBJ2-7; TRBD1 matches at 7 bases. Germline trimming cut 5 bases from V and 1 base from J; bases unmatched to any gene: 5. CDR3 length: 14 amino acids. CDR3 sequence (DNA): TGTGCCAGCAGTCCAACAGGGGTGTCCTACGAGCAGTACTTC. Translating it yields CASSPTGVSYEQYF.

V and J are TRBV6-5 and TRBJ1-2; TRBD1 matches at 8 bases. Unmatched junction bases numbered 6, after V lost 2 bases and J lost 7 bases. The CDR3 runs 14 residues. Per germline, CDR1 MNHEY and CDR2 SVGAGI. The CDR3 sequence: CASSYPRQGTGYTF. The CDR3 coding sequence is TGTGCCAGCAGTTACCCCCGACAGGGGACTGGCTACACCTTC.